This passage covers 14 T cell receptor beta chains from one sample sequenced in a study of yellow fever vaccine responses in identical twins. TCRdb called the RT-PCR reads again in MiXCR, with one record for every CDR3 protein. The data show 4,000 to 6,000 distinct CDR3 sequences, with roughly 91% seen just once and under 2% held by the top ten. The material was T cells from blood (PBMCs), unsorted or a sorted subset (not recorded which), obtained before or after yellow fever vaccination (not recorded which). The receptors come from a woman aged 18-29 years who received the yellow fever vaccine.

V gene TRBV4-3 combines with J gene TRBJ1-4; D call uncertain. Trimming stripped 3 bases from V and 7 bases from J, with 12 bases between. Germline values: CDR1 LGHNA, CDR2 YSLEER. There are 14 residues in the CDR3. The CDR3 loop reads CASSHLSPSEKLFF. The CDR3 region has the DNA TGCGCCAGCAGCCACTTAAGTCCTTCTGAAAAACTGTTTTTT.

This chain uses TRBV20-1 with TRBJ2-5, with unresolved D. Trimming removed 6 bases from V and 1 base from J, with 3 bases in between. The CDR3 length is 10 residues. Germline V CDR1 and CDR2: DFQATT, SNEGSKA (reference sequence). For the CDR3, the DNA is TGCAGTGCCATCCAAGAGACCCAGTACTTC. It is translated as CSAIQETQYF.

The V and J genes are TRBV14 and TRBJ2-7, with D possibly TRBD2 on 6 matching bases. V lost 1 base and J 10 bases, leaving 11 bases between the germline ends. The CDR3 totals 12 residues. Germline-derived CDR1 and CDR2 are SGHDN and FVKESK. CDR3 sequence (DNA): TGTGCCAGCAGCCAAGGGGAGGTCCTACAGTACTTC. This encodes CASSQGEVLQYF.

The rearrangement links TRBV28 to TRBJ1-5; 10 bases line up with TRBD1. The CDR3 has 16 residues. The V segment lost 6 bases and the J segment 5 bases; nucleotides outside the gene matches: 10. Germline lookup yields CDR1 MDHEN and CDR2 SYDVKM. The chain's CDR3 is CASSRGRQGAHQPQHF. The CDR3 bases are TGTGCCAGCAGCCGAGGCCGACAGGGGGCCCATCAGCCCCAGCATTTT.

In this sample, this clonotype turned up once. This chain joins TRBV7-3 and TRBJ2-7; TRBD1 aligns across 9 bases. Looked up from germline, CDR1 is SGHTA and CDR2 is FQGTGA. V gave up 2 bases and J gave up 5 bases; unmatched junction bases: 4. The CDR3 has 14 residues. The CDR3 DNA is TGTGCCAGCAGCTTACCGGGACAGGGCAACGAGCAGTACTTC. It yields the protein CASSLPGQGNEQYF.

The V and J genes are TRBV12-3 or TRBV12-4 and TRBJ1-2; D gene uncertain. The CDR3 contains 11 residues. V lost 1 base, J lost 4 bases, and 1 base lay in between. CDR3 protein: CASSLGYGYTF. For the CDR3, the DNA is TGTGCCAGCAGTTTAGGCTATGGCTACACCTTC.

The chain is built from TRBV4-1 and TRBJ2-7, with 9 bases aligning to TRBD2. The CDR3 is 16 residues long. Germline CDR1 and CDR2: MGHRA and YSYEKL. V trimming: 1 base; J trimming: 0 bases; junction bases outside the gene matches: 4. The DNA for the CDR3 is TGCGCCAGCAGCCAAGCCCTAGCGGGGACCTCCTACGAGCAGTACTTC. Encoded protein: CASSQALAGTSYEQYF.

This chain joins TRBV6-1 and TRBJ1-2; unclear D gene. Trimming shortened V by 6 bases and J by 4 bases, and 9 bases separated the two germline ends. The CDR3 is made up of 12 amino acids. CDR1 MNHNS and CDR2 SASEGT come from the germline V gene. The CDR3 region has the DNA TGTGCCAGCAGCAATCCAGGCTATGGCTACACCTTC. Translated: CASSNPGYGYTF.

The rearrangement uses TRBV29-1 and TRBJ2-1, with D possibly matching TRBD2 (5 bases). Germline loops: CDR1 SQVTM, CDR2 ANQGSEA. This CDR3 is 13 amino acids long. Trimming removed 6 bases at V and 4 bases at J, with 13 bases between. The CDR3 loop is CSVVIALYNEQFF. The CDR3 bases are TGCAGCGTCGTTATAGCGCTATACAATGAGCAGTTCTTC.

The count of this clonotype is one. The rearrangement uses TRBV29-1 and TRBJ2-7, with 7 bases matching TRBD1. The CDR3 is made up of 12 amino acids. V was pared by 4 bases and J by 4 bases, with 4 bases of the junction left unmatched. From germline, CDR1 is SQVTM and CDR2 ANQGSEA. The CDR3 loop is CSVAGTAYEQYF. The CDR3 bases are TGCAGCGTTGCAGGGACAGCATACGAGCAGTACTTC.

The V and J genes are TRBV7-2 and TRBJ2-3, with unresolved D. Germline CDR1 reads SGHTA; CDR2 reads FQGNSA. The CDR3 totals 14 residues. The ends were cut back, 0 bases at V and 3 bases at J, with 7 bases in the middle. CDR3 protein: CASSLARWTDTQYF. In DNA form, the CDR3 reads TGTGCCAGCAGCTTAGCTCGCTGGACAGATACGCAGTATTTT.

The genes are TRBV7-2 and TRBJ1-4; D remains unclear. The V and J ends lost 4 bases and 6 bases respectively, with 9 bases between them. From germline, CDR1 is SGHTA and CDR2 FQGNSA. The CDR3 loop spans 13 amino acids. CDR3 amino acids: CASSSGPDEKLFF. Written as DNA, the CDR3 is TGTGCCAGCAGCTCCGGGCCGGATGAAAAACTGTTTTTT. The full variable domain, with the rest looked up from reference TRBV7-2 and TRBJ1-4, is GAGVSQSPSNKVTEKGKDVELRCDPISGHTALYWYRQSLGQGLEFLIYFQGNSAPDKSGLPSDRFSAERTGGSVSTLTIQRTQQEDSAVYLCASSSGPDEKLFFGSGTQLSVL.

The rearrangement uses TRBV7-2 and TRBJ2-7; unclear D gene. V was clipped by 2 bases and J by 3 bases, with 8 bases between them. This CDR3 is built from 13 residues. Germline CDR1 reads SGHTA; CDR2 reads FQGNSA. CDR3 DNA: TGTGCCAGCAGCTTAATGGCGGACTACGAGCAGTACTTC. This codes for CASSLMADYEQYF. Looking up the rest from reference TRBV7-2 and TRBJ2-7 gives the full variable domain: GAGVSQSPSNKVTEKGKDVELRCDPISGHTALYWYRQSLGQGLEFLIYFQGNSAPDKSGLPSDRFSAERTGGSVSTLTIQRTQQEDSAVYLCASSLMADYEQYFGPGTRLTVT.

This clonotype was counted a single time. In DNA form, the CDR3 reads TGTGCCAGCTCACCAAATCCAGGTCCACCCCTCCACTTT. This sequence encodes CASSPNPGPPLHF. The chain is built from TRBV18 and TRBJ1-6; no definite D call. The V gene lost 2 bases and the J gene lost 11 bases, with 10 bases spanning the gap. CDR3 length: 13 residues. Germline-derived CDR1 and CDR2 are KGHSH and LQKENI. The full variable domain, with the rest looked up from reference TRBV18 and TRBJ1-6, is NAGVMQNPRHLVRRRGQEARLRCSPMKGHSHVYWYRQLPEEGLKFMVYLQKENIIDESGMPKERFSAEFPKEGPSILRIQQVVRGDSAAYFCASSPNPGPPLHFGNGTRLTVT.